The text below deals with one T cell receptor (beta chain). What it binds is not known. The record originates from a study of Tregs in tolerant kidney transplant recipients. Study at large: The nonmyeloablative bone marrow transplants came from related graft donors, with transient mixed chimerism. Study-wide results and caveats: No direct test of biological reproducibility was done here. Expanding Tregs on activated donor B cells appeared to best identify donor-specific TCRbeta clones.

CD4+CD25+CD127- Tregs, CD4+CD25- non-Tregs, CD4 and CD8 cells were sorted. Here immunoSEQ multiplex PCR was the method, and the copy in TCRdb shows in-frame clones only, minus some. Here the sample spans more than 60,000 clones, under 98% being singletons. The CDR3 is made up of 15 amino acids. The material sequenced was CD4+ T cells from blood, taken before the transplant. The V gene is TRBV21-1, the J gene TRBJ2-7; the D segment call TRBD1 is taken from the table without a DNA check. TRBV21-1 is a documented pseudogene. This TCR was recovered from a human donor who received a combined kidney and bone marrow transplant. The CDR3 sequence is CASSIEQGSLYEQYF. The CDR3 nucleotides are TGTGCCAGCAGCATAGAACAGGGAAGTTTGTACGAGCAGTACTTC.